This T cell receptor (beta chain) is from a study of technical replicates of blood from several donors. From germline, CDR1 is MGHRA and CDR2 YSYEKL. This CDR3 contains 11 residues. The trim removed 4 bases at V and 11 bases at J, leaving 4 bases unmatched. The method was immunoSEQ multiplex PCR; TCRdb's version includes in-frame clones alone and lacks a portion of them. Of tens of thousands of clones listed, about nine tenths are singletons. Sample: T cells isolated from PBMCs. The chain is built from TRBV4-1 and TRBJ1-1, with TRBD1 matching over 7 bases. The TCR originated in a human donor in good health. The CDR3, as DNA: TGCGCCAGCAGCCCGGGGACAGCGGCTTTCTTT. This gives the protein CASSPGTAAFF.